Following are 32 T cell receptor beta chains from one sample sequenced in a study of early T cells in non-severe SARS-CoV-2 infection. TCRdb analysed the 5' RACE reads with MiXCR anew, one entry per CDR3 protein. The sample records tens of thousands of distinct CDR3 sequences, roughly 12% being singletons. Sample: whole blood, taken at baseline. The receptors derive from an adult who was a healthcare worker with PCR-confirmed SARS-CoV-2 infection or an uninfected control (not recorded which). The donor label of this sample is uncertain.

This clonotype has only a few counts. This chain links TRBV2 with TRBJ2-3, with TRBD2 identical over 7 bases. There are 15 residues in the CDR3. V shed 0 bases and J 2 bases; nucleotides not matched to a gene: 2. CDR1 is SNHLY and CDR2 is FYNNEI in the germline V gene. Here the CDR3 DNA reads TGTGCCAGCAGTGAAGCGGGGGGGTACACAGATACGCAGTATTTT. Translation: CASSEAGGYTDTQYF.

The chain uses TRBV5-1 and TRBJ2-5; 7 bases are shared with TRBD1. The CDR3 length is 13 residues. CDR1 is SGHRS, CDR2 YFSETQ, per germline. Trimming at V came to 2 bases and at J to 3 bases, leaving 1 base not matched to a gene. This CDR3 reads CASSFTGEETQYF. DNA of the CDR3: TGCGCCAGCAGCTTTACAGGGGAAGAGACCCAGTACTTC. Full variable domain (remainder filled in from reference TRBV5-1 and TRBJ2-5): KAGVTQTPRYLIKTRGQQVTLSCSPISGHRSVSWYQQTPGQGLQFLFEYFSETQRNKGNFPGRFSGRQFSNSRSEMNVSTLELGDSALYLCASSFTGEETQYFGPGTRLLVL.

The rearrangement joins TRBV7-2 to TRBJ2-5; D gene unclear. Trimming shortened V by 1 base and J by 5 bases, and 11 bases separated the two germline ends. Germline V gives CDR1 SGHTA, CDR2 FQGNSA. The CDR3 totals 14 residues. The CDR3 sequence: CASSLVIGMETQYF. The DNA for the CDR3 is TGTGCCAGCAGCTTAGTTATAGGGATGGAGACCCAGTACTTC. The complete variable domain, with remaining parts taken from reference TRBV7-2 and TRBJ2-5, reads GAGVSQSPSNKVTEKGKDVELRCDPISGHTALYWYRQSLGQGLEFLIYFQGNSAPDKSGLPSDRFSAERTGGSVSTLTIQRTQQEDSAVYLCASSLVIGMETQYFGPGTRLLVL.

This CDR3 is CASSYRQTYGYTF. In DNA form, the CDR3 reads TGTGCCAGCAGTTACCGGCAGACCTATGGCTACACCTTC. The chain uses TRBV6-5 and TRBJ1-2; D remains unclear. Germline assignment: CDR1 MNHEY and CDR2 SVGAGI. CDR3 length equals 13 residues. The V end was cut by 2 bases, the J end by 4 bases, with 8 bases between.

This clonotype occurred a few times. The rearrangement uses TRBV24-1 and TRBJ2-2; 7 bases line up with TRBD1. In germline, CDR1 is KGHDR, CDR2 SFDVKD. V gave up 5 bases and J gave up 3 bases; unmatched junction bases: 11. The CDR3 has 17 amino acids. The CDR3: CATSGGPGQKDTGELFF. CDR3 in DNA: TGTGCCACCAGTGGGGGGCCGGGACAGAAAGACACCGGGGAGCTGTTTTTT.

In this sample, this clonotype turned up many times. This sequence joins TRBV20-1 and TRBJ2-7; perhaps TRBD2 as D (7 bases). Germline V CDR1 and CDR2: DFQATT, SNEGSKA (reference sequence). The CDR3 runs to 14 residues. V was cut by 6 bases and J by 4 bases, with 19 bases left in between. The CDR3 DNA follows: TGCAGTGCCACAGTAGGGAGGGGGGCTTACGAGCAGTACTTC. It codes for CSATVGRGAYEQYF.

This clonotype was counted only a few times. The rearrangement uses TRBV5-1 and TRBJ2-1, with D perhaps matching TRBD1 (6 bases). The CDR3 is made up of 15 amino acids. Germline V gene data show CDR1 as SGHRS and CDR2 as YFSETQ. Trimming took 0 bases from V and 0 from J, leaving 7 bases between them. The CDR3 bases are TGCGCCAGCAGCTTGGAGGGGGACTCCTACAATGAGCAGTTCTTC. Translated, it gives CASSLEGDSYNEQFF.

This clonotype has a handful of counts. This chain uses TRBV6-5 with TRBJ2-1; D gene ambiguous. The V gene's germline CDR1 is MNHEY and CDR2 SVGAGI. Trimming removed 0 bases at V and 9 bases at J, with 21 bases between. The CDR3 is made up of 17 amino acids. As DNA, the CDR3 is TGTGCCAGCAGTTACTCGATGGGTAGTACCTCCTTTGGTGAGCAGTTCTTC. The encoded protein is CASSYSMGSTSFGEQFF.

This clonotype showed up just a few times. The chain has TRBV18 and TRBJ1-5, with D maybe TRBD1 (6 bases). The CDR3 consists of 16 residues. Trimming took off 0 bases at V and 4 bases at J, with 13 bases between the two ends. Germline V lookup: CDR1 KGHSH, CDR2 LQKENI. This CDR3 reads CASSPPARGLNQPQHF. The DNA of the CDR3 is TGTGCCAGCTCACCACCGGCACGGGGGCTGAATCAGCCCCAGCATTTT.

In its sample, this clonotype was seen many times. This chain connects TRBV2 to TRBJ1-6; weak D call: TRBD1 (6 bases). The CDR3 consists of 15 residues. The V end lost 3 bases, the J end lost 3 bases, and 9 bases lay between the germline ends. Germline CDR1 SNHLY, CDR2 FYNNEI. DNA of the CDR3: TGTGCCAGCAGTGACGGAGGGGGCTATAATTCACCCCTCCACTTT. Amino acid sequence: CASSDGGGYNSPLHF.

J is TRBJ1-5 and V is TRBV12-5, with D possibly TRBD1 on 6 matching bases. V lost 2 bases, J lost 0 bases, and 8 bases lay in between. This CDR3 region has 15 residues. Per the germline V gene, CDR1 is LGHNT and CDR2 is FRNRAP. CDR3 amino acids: CASGLNRASNQPQHF. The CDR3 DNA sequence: TGTGCTAGTGGTTTGAACAGGGCTAGCAATCAGCCCCAGCATTTT.

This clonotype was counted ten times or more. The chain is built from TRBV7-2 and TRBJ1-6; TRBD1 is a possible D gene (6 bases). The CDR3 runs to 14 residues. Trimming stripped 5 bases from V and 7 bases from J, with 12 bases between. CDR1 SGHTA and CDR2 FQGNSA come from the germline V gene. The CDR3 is CASSQGQVNSPLHF. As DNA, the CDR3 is TGTGCCAGCAGCCAGGGACAAGTAAATTCACCCCTCCACTTT.

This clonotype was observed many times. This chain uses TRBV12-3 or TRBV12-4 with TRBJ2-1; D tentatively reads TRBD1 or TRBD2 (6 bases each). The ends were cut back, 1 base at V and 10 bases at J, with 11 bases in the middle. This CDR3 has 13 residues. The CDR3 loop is CASSLVGGWEQFF. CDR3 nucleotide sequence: TGTGCCAGCAGTTTAGTAGGGGGGTGGGAGCAGTTCTTC.

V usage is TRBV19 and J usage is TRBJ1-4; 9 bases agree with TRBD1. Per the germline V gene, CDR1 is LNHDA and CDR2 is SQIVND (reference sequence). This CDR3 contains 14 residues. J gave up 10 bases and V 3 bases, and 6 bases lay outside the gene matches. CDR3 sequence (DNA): TGTGCCAGTAGTATCGGGACAGGGTTCGGAAAACTGTTTTTT. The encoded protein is CASSIGTGFGKLFF.

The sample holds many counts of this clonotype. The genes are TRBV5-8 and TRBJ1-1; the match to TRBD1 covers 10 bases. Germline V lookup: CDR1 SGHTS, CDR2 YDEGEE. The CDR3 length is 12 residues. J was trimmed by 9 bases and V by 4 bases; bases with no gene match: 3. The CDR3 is CASSMTGGKAFF. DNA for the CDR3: TGTGCCAGCAGCATGACAGGGGGCAAAGCTTTCTTT.

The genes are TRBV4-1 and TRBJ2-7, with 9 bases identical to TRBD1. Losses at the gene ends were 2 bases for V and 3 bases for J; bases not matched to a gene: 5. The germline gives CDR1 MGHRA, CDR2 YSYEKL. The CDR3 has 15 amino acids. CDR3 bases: TGCGCCAGCAGCCAACCCGGGACAGGGTTCTACGAGCAGTACTTC. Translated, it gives CASSQPGTGFYEQYF.

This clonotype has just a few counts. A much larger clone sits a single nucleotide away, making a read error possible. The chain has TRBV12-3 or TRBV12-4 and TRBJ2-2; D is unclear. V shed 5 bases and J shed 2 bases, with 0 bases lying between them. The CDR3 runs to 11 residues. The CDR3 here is CASSNTGELFF. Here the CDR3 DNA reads TGTGCCAGCAGTAACACCGGGGAGCTGTTTTTT.

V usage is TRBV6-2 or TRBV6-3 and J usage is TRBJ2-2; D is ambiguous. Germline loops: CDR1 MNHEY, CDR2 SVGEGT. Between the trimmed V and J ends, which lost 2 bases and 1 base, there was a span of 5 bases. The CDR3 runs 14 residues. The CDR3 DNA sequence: TGTGCCAGCAGTTACAGAGTGAACACCGGGGAGCTGTTTTTT. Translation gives CASSYRVNTGELFF.

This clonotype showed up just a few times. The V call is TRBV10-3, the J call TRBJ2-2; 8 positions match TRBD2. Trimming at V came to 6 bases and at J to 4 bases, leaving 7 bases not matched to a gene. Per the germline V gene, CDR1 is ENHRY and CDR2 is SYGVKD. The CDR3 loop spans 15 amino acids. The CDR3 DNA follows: TGTGCCATCAGGGCGGCGACTAGCGTCACCGGGGAGCTGTTTTTT. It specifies CAIRAATSVTGELFF.

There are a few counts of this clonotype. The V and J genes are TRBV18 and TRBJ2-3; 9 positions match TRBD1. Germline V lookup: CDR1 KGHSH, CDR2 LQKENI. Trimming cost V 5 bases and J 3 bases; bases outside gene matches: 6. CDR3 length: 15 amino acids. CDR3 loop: CASSSRQGGTDTQYF. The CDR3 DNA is TGTGCCAGCTCATCGAGACAGGGGGGAACAGATACGCAGTATTTT.

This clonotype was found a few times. CDR3 loop: CASSFPVGDEQFF. DNA for the CDR3: TGCGCCAGCAGCTTTCCGGTGGGGGATGAGCAGTTCTTC. The rearrangement uses TRBV5-1 and TRBJ2-1; D possibly matches TRBD1 or TRBD2 (5 bases each). Trimming left V 2 bases short and J 8 bases short, with 11 bases between. This CDR3 contains 13 residues. In germline, CDR1 is SGHRS, CDR2 YFSETQ.

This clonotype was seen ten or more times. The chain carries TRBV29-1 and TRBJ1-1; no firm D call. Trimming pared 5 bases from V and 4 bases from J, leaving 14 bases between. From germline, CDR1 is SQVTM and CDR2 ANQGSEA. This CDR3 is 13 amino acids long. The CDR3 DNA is TGCAGCGTTCTTCAAGGGTGGGGCACTGAAGCTTTCTTT. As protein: CSVLQGWGTEAFF.

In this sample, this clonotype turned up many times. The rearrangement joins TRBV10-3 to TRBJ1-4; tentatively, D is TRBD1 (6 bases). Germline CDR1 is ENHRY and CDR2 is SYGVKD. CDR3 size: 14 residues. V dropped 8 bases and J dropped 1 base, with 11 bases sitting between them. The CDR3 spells CAIGPTGTNEKLFF. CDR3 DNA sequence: TGTGCCATCGGGCCGACAGGAACTAATGAAAAACTGTTTTTT.

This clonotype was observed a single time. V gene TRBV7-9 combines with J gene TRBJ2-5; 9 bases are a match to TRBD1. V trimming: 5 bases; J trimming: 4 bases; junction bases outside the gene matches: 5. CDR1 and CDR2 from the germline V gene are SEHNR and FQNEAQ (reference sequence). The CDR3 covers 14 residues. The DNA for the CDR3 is TGTGCCAGCAGCCGGGGACAGGGATTAGAGACCCAGTACTTC. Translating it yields CASSRGQGLETQYF.

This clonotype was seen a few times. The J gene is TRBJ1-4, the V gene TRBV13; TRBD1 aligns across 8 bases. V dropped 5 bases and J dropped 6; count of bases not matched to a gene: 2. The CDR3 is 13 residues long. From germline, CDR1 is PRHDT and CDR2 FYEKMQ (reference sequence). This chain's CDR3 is CASSGQGHEKLFF. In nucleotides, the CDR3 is TGTGCCAGCAGCGGACAGGGTCATGAAAAACTGTTTTTT.

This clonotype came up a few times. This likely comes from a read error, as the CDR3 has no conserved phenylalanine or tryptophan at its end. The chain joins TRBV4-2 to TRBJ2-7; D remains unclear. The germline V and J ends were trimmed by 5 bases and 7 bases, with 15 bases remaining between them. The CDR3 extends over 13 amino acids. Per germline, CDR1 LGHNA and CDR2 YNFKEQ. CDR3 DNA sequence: TGTGCCAGCAGCACGCGTCCCGGCAAGGAGCAGTACTCC. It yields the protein CASSTRPGKEQYS.

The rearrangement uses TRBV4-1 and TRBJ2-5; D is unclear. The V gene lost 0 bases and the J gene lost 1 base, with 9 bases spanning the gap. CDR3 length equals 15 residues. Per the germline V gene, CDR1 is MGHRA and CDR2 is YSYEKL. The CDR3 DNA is TGCGCCAGCAGCCAAGAATACTTCTCCCAAGAGACCCAGTACTTC. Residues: CASSQEYFSQETQYF.

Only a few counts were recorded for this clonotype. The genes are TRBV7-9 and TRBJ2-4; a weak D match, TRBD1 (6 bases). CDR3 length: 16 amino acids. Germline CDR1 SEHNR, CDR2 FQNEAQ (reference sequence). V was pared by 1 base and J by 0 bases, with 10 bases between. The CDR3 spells CASSLDRVLAKNIQYF. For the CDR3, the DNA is TGTGCCAGCAGCTTAGACAGGGTTCTAGCCAAAAACATTCAGTACTTC.

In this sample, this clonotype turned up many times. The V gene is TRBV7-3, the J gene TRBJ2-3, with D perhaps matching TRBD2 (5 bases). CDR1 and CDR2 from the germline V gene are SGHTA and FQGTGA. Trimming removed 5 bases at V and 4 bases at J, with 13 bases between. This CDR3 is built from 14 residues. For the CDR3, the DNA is TGTGCCAGCAGCCCCAGCGGTGGGGCAGATACGCAGTATTTT. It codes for CASSPSGGADTQYF.

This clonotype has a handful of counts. CDR3 region: CASSFTWDEKLFF. Written as DNA, the CDR3 is TGTGCCAGCAGCTTTACATGGGATGAAAAACTGTTTTTT. The rearrangement links TRBV5-5 to TRBJ1-4; D gene unclear. Germline V gene data show CDR1 as SGHKS and CDR2 as YYEKEE (reference sequence). V was clipped by 2 bases and J by 6 bases, with 8 bases between them. CDR3 length equals 13 residues. Full variable domain (remainder filled in from reference TRBV5-5 and TRBJ1-4): DAGVTQSPTHLIKTRGQQVTLRCSPISGHKSVSWYQQVLGQGPQFIFQYYEKEERGRGNFPDRFSARQFPNYSSELNVNALLLGDSALYLCASSFTWDEKLFFGSGTQLSVL.

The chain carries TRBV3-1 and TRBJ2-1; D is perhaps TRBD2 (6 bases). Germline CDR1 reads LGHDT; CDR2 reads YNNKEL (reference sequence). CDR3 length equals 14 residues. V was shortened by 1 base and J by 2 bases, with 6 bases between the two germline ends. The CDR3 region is CASSQAGAYNEQFF. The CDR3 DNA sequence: TGTGCCAGCAGCCAAGCGGGAGCCTACAATGAGCAGTTCTTC.

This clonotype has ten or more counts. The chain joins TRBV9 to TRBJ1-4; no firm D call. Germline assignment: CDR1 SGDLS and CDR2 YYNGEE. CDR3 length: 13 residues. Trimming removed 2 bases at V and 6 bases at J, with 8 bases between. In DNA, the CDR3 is TGTGCCAGCAGCGTTGGGCCTCATGAAAAACTGTTTTTT. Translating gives CASSVGPHEKLFF.